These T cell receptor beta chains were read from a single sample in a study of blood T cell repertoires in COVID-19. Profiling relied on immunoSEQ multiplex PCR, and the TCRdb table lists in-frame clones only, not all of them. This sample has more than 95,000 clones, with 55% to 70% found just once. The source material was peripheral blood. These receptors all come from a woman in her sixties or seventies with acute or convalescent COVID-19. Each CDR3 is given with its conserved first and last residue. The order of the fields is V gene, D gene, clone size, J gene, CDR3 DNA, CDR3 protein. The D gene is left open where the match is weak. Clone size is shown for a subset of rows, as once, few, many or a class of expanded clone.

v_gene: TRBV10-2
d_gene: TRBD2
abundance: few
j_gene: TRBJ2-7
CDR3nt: TGCGCCAGCAGGGAAGGGGGACTAGCGGGAACCTACGAGCAGTACTTC
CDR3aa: CASREGGLAGTYEQYF

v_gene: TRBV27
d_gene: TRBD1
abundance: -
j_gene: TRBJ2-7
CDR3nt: TGTGCCAGCAGTCCACAGGTCAAGGGGGCCGGATACGAGCAGTACTTC
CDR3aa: CASSPQVKGAGYEQYF

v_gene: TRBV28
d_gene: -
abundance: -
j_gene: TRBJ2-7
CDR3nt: TGTGCCAGCAGTTTTAGGGGGGGCGGGGAGCAGTACTTC
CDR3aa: CASSFRGGGEQYF

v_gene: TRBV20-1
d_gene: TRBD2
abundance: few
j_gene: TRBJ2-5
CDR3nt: TGCAGTGCTAGTATACGCGGGGGGTACCAAGAGACCCAGTACTTC
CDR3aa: CSASIRGGYQETQYF

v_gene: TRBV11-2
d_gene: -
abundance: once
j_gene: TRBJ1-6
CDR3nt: TGTGCCAGCAGTCAGGGAAACTCCTATAATTCACCCCTCCACTTT
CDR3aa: CASSQGNSYNSPLHF

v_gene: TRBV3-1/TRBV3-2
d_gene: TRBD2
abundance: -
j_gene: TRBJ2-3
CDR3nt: TGTGCCAGCAGCCAATCGATGGGGTACCTAGCGGATCCTAGCACAGATACGCAGTATTTT
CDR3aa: CASSQSMGYLADPSTDTQYF

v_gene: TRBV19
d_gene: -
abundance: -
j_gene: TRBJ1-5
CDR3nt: TGTGCCAGTAGTCCCAACGACAGAGACACCCAGCATTTT
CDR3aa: CASSPNDRDTQHF

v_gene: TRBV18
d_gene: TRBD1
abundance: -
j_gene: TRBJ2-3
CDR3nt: TGTGCCAGCTCACCAACGAGGGGGCGAACAGATACGCAGTATTTT
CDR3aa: CASSPTRGRTDTQYF

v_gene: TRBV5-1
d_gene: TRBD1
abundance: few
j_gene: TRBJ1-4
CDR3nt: TGCGCCAGCAGCCGATTGATACAGGGGGTCGATGAAAAACTGTTTTTT
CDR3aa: CASSRLIQGVDEKLFF

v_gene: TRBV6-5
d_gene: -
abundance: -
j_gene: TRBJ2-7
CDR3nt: TGTGCCAGCAGTCGGAGGTCGATTGGCGAGCAGTACTTC
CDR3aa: CASSRRSIGEQYF

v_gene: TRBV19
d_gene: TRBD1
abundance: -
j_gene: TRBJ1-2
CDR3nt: TGTGCCAGTAGTCTCGGACAGGGTCGGGAGGGCTACACCTTC
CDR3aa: CASSLGQGREGYTF

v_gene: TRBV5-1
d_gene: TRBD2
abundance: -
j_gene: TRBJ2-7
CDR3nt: TGCGCCAGCAGCCGGACTAGCGGGGGGACCGAGCAGTACTTC
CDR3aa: CASSRTSGGTEQYF

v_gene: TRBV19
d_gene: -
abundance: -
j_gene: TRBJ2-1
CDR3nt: TGTGCCAGTAGTATAGAGGGGACTTTCGGTCTCTACAATGAGCAGTTCTTC
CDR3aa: CASSIEGTFGLYNEQFF

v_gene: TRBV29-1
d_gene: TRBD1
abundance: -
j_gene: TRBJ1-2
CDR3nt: TGCAGCGTTGGGGGACAGGGGCCGGGCTATGGCTACACCTTC
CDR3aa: CSVGGQGPGYGYTF

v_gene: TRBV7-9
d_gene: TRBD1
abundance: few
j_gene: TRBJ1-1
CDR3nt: TGTGCCAGCAGCTTAACGGGACAGGCACAAATCACTGAAGCTTTCTTT
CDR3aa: CASSLTGQAQITEAFF

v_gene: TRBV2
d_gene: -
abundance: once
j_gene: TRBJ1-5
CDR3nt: TGTGCCAGCAGTCAGTATAGCAATCAGCCCCAGCATTTT
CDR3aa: CASSQYSNQPQHF

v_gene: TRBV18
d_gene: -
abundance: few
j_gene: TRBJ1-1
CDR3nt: TGTGCCAGCTCACCGTATGACAAGAACACTGAAGCTTTCTTT
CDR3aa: CASSPYDKNTEAFF

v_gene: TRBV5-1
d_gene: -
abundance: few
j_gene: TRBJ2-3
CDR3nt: TGCGCCAGCAGAATGGAGGCAAGTCGGGCAGATACGCAGTATTTT
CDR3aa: CASRMEASRADTQYF

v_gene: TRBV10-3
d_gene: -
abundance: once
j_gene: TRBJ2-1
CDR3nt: TGTGCCATCAGTGAGGGGGGGTTACCCTCCTACAATGAGCAGTTCTTC
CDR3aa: CAISEGGLPSYNEQFF

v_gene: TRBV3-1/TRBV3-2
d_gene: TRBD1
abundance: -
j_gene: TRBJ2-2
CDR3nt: TGTGCCAGCAGCCAAGAAGGCCTAGGGACAGGAGGATGGACCGGGGAGCTGTTTTTT
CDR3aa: CASSQEGLGTGGWTGELFF

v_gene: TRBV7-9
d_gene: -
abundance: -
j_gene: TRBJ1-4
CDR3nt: TGTGCCAGCAGCTTGGGCCAGGGTGGGGAAAAACTGTTTTTT
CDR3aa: CASSLGQGGEKLFF

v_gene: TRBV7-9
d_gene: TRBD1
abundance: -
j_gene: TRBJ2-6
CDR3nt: TGTGCCAGCAGCCTGACAGGGGGCACTTTCTCTGGGGCCAACGTCCTGACTTTC
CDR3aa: CASSLTGGTFSGANVLTF

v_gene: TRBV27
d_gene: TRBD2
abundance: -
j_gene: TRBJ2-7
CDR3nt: TGTGCCAGCAGTCCCACCCCCGGACTAGCGGGAGGCAGTATCTCCTACGAGCAGTACTTC
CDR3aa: CASSPTPGLAGGSISYEQYF

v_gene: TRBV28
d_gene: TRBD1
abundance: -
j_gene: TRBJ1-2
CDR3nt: TGTGCCAGCAGTACAGGGGACATCTATGGCTACACCTTC
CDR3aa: CASSTGDIYGYTF